The following is a T cell receptor (beta chain) sequence with its context. Its antigen remains unknown. The record originates from a study of OX40 agonist ivuxolimab in advanced cancers. In the study overall: Patients assigned to dose escalation were diagnosed with hepatocellular carcinoma, melanoma, renal cell or head and neck cancer. Study-level findings and limits: In CD8+ T cells, expanded clones were on average more numerous than in CD4+.

The CDR3 loop spans 14 amino acids. Germline V lookup: CDR1 MNHNS, CDR2 SASEGT. The V segment lost 6 bases and the J segment 3 bases; nucleotides outside the gene matches: 6. Libraries were prepared by immunoSEQ multiplex PCR; TCRdb keeps only in-frame clonotypes and omits some of them. Of 59,000 or so clones listed, roughly 82% are singletons. Patients were excluded for autoimmune disease history or systemic immunosuppression. The clonotype originates from an adult with an advanced solid tumor such as melanoma, head and neck, liver or kidney cancer. The J gene is TRBJ1-2, the V gene TRBV6-1, with 8 nucleotides matching TRBD1. This specimen consisted of CD4+ or CD8+ T cells sorted from blood, obtained in a trial of the OX40 agonist ivuxolimab. The CDR3 coding sequence is TGTGCCAGCAGGCCCACAGGGGGTTACTATGGCTACACCTTC. It encodes CASRPTGGYYGYTF.